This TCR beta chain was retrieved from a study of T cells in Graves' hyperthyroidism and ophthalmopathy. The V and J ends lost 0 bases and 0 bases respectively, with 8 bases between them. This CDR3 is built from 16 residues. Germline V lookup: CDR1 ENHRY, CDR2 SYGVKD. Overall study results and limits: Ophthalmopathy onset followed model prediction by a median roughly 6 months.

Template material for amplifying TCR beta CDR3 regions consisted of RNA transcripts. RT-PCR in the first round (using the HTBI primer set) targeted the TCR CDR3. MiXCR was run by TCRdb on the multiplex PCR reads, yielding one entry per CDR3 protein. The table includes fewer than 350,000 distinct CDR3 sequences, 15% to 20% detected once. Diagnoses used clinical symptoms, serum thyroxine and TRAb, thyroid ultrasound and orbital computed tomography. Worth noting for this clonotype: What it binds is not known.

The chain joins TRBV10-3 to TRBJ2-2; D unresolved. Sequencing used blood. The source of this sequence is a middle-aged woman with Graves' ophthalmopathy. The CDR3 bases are TGTGCCATCAGTGAGTCTGTCGTCGCGAACACCGGGGAGCTGTTTTTT. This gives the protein CAISESVVANTGELFF.